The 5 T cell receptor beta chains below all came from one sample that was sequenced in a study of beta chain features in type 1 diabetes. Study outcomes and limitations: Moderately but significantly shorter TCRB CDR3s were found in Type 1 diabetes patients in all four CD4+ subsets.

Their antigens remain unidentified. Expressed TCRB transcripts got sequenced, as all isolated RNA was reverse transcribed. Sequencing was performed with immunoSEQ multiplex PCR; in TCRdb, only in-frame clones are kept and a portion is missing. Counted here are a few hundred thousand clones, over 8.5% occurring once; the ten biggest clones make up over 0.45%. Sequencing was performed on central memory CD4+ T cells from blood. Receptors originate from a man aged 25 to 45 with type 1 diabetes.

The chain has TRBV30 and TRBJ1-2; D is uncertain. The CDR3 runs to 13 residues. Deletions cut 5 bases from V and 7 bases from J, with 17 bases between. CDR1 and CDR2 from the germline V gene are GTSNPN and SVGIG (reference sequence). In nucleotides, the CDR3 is TGTGCCTGGGTATACGACAAACCGGGTGGCTACACCTTC. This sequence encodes CAWVYDKPGGYTF. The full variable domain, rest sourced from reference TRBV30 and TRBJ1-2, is SQTIHQWPATLVQPVGSPLSLECTVEGTSNPNLYWYRQAAGRGLQLLFYSVGIGQISSEVPQNLSASRPQDRQFILSSKKLLLSDSGFYLCAWVYDKPGGYTFGSGTRLTVV.

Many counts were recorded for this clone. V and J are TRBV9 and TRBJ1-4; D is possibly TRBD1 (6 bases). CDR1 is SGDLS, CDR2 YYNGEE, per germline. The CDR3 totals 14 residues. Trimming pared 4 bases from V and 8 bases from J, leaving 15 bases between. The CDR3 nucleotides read TGTGCCAGCAGCCCCCCAGGGGCTCGAGAAAAACTGTTTTTT. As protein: CASSPPGAREKLFF.

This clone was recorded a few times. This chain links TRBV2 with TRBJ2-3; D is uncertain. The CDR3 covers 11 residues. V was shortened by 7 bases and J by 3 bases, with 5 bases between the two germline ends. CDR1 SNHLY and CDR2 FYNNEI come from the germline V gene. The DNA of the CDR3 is TGTGCCAGCACGGGTACAGATACGCAGTATTTT. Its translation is CASTGTDTQYF.

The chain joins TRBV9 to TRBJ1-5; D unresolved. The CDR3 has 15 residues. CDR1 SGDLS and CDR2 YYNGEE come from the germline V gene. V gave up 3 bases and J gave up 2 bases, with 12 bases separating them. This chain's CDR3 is CASSASTSRNQPQHF. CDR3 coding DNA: TGTGCCAGCAGCGCATCGACTTCCCGCAATCAGCCCCAGCATTTT.

The CDR3 nucleotides read TGTGCCAGCAGCTTAAGGGACAGGGGAAATACGCAGTATTTT. Its protein is CASSLRDRGNTQYF. The chain has TRBV7-3 and TRBJ2-3; 10 bases are shared with TRBD1. Germline CDR1 reads SGHTA; CDR2 reads FQGTGA. V was pared by 1 base and J by 7 bases, with 2 bases of the junction left unmatched. This CDR3 has 14 amino acids.